These 23 T cell receptor beta chains originate from one sample sequenced in a study of a mutant IDH1 vaccine in newly diagnosed glioma. Time point indicated: week 5, during vaccination. Alongside topical imiquimod, each dose of vaccine comprised 300 ug of mutant IDH1 20-mer peptide. These receptors' targets are unknown. Data came from immunoSEQ multiplex PCR; TCRdb stores just in-frame clones and leaves some out. The data show tens of thousands of clones, with 75% to 85% seen just once and 3% to 4% held by the top ten. Sequences were derived from PBMCs, sampled from a glioma patient whose treatment included an IDH1 peptide vaccine. These receptors all come from a man aged 25-45 years with glioma.

V gene TRBV6-5 combines with J gene TRBJ1-1, with D possibly matching TRBD1 (6 bases). The CDR3 covers 15 residues. Germline V gives CDR1 MNHEY, CDR2 SVGAGI. V lost 5 bases and J lost 0, with 13 bases in between. The CDR3 protein is CASSKTGHMNTEAFF. CDR3 in DNA: TGTGCCAGCAGTAAAACGGGACACATGAACACTGAAGCTTTCTTT.

The gene calls are TRBV28 and TRBJ1-6; unclear D gene. The CDR3 is 15 residues long. The V gene's germline CDR1 is MDHEN and CDR2 SYDVKM. V shed 1 base and J shed 6 bases, with 10 bases lying between them. CDR3 coding DNA: TGTGCCAGCAGTTTATTTTGGGGTCCTAATTCACCCCTCCACTTT. Translating gives CASSLFWGPNSPLHF.

The V call is TRBV7-9, the J call TRBJ2-7; D call uncertain. The CDR3 runs to 13 residues. Germline V gene lookup returns CDR1 SEHNR and CDR2 FQNEAQ (reference sequence). With 0 bases removed from V and 2 bases from J, the gap between germline ends came to 5 bases. The DNA for the CDR3 is TGTGCCAGCAGCTTAGCATTGACCTACGAGCAGTACTTC. It codes for CASSLALTYEQYF.

The chain recombines TRBV7-8 with TRBJ2-3; 7 bases match TRBD2. The CDR3 has 18 amino acids. Germline lookup yields CDR1 SGHVS and CDR2 FQNEAQ. The V gene end was trimmed by 1 base and the J gene end by 2 bases; junction bases not matched to a gene: 12. Here the CDR3 reads CASSLGTPGEGFTDTQYF. CDR3 DNA: TGTGCCAGCAGCTTAGGGACCCCGGGGGAGGGTTTCACAGATACGCAGTATTTT.

The V gene is TRBV19, the J gene TRBJ1-1; no reliable D call. This CDR3 comprises 13 residues. Germline lookup yields CDR1 LNHDA and CDR2 SQIVND (reference sequence). Trimming left V 3 bases short and J 11 bases short, with 16 bases between. The CDR3, as DNA: TGTGCCAGTAGTATTGGGGAGGGAAGGGATGCTTTCTTT. Its translation: CASSIGEGRDAFF.

This clone has just one count. The chain has TRBV5-8 and TRBJ2-1; D remains unclear. From germline, CDR1 is SGHTS and CDR2 YDEGEE. Trimming left V 0 bases short and J 3 bases short, with 10 bases between. This CDR3 has 15 amino acids. CDR3 nucleotides: TGTGCCAGCAGCTTGGGTGGAAGGGTCTACAATGAGCAGTTCTTC. It specifies CASSLGGRVYNEQFF.

V gene TRBV18 combines with J gene TRBJ2-4; D is unclear. CDR3 length: 21 residues. The germline CDR1 and CDR2 sequences are KGHSH and LQKENI. Trimming took 3 bases from V and 6 from J, leaving 33 bases between them. CDR3 loop: CASSPTPIEEINPTLRNIQYF. In DNA, the CDR3 is TGTGCCAGCTCACCTACACCGATAGAGGAAATAAACCCCACTCTTCGAAACATTCAGTACTTC. Full variable domain (remainder filled in from reference TRBV18 and TRBJ2-4): NAGVMQNPRHLVRRRGQEARLRCSPMKGHSHVYWYRQLPEEGLKFMVYLQKENIIDESGMPKERFSAEFPKEGPSILRIQQVVRGDSAAYFCASSPTPIEEINPTLRNIQYFGAGTRLSVL.

V and J are TRBV5-4 and TRBJ2-7; 9 nucleotides match TRBD1. This CDR3 comprises 18 residues. With V trimmed by 5 bases and J by 2 bases, 17 bases remained unmatched. CDR1 and CDR2 from the germline V gene are SGHNT and YYREEE (reference sequence). The CDR3 nucleotides are TGTGCCAGCAGTCCTTCCCGCGGAGGCGGGACAGGGACCTACGAGCAGTACTTC. Its protein is CASSPSRGGGTGTYEQYF.

This rearrangement joins TRBV5-8 to TRBJ1-5; a possible D gene is TRBD1 (6 bases). Trimming cost V 1 base and J 3 bases, with 11 bases left between them. The CDR3 is 15 residues long. Germline values: CDR1 SGHTS, CDR2 YDEGEE. CDR3 nucleotides: TGTGCCAGCAGCTTGAGGGCAGGGGACAATCAGCCCCAGCATTTT. Its translation is CASSLRAGDNQPQHF.

The V call is TRBV6-5, the J call TRBJ2-2; TRBD1 might be the D (5 bases). The CDR3 consists of 14 residues. V lost 6 bases and J lost 1, with 9 bases in between. Germline CDR1 reads MNHEY; CDR2 reads SVGAGI. The CDR3: CASRPDRNTGELFF. The CDR3 bases are TGTGCCAGCAGACCTGACAGGAACACCGGGGAGCTGTTTTTT.

The chain couples TRBV11-3 to TRBJ2-5, with a tentative D call TRBD1 (6 bases). Trimming stripped 1 base from V and 2 bases from J, with 8 bases between. Germline V gene sequence: CDR1 SGHNT, CDR2 YENEEA. This CDR3 is 14 amino acids long. The CDR3 nucleotides read TGTGCCAGCAGCTTAGGGCAGGGGCAAGAGACCCAGTACTTC. Protein product: CASSLGQGQETQYF.

CDR3 in DNA: TGCGCCAGCAGATCGACATACTTCTACGAGCAGTACTTC. It encodes CASRSTYFYEQYF. The chain recombines TRBV10-2 with TRBJ2-7; no firm D call. Germline values: CDR1 WSHSY, CDR2 SAAADI. Trimming pared 6 bases from V and 3 bases from J, leaving 12 bases between. The CDR3 is made up of 13 amino acids.

The rearrangement uses TRBV27 and TRBJ1-1; the D gene is possibly TRBD1 (6 bases). The germline V gene has CDR1 MNHEY and CDR2 SMNVEV (reference sequence). The CDR3 has 14 residues. Trimming cost V 5 bases and J 0 bases, with 10 bases left between them. CDR3 sequence: CASSQDRLNTEAFF. The CDR3 nucleotides are TGTGCCAGCAGTCAGGACAGACTGAACACTGAAGCTTTCTTT.

The chain links TRBV30 to TRBJ2-2; D not resolved. Per the germline V gene, CDR1 is GTSNPN and CDR2 is SVGIG (reference sequence). Between the trimmed V and J ends, which lost 5 bases and 0 bases, there was a span of 19 bases. This CDR3 contains 17 residues. The CDR3 sequence: CAWGLGPAPSNTGELFF. Written as DNA, the CDR3 is TGTGCCTGGGGATTGGGTCCCGCTCCCTCGAACACCGGGGAGCTGTTTTTT.

The chain recombines TRBV18 with TRBJ2-7; 10 nucleotides agree with TRBD1. V trimming: 0 bases; J trimming: 2 bases; junction bases outside the gene matches: 4. This CDR3 is built from 16 residues. Germline V gene lookup returns CDR1 KGHSH and CDR2 LQKENI. The CDR3 spells CASSPPGQGKAYEQYF. Written as DNA, the CDR3 is TGTGCCAGCTCACCACCGGGACAGGGGAAGGCCTACGAGCAGTACTTC.

This clone appeared a few times. This sequence joins TRBV2 and TRBJ1-1; TRBD1 might be the D (5 bases). Trimming took off 7 bases at V and 1 base at J, with 13 bases between the two ends. The CDR3 runs to 14 residues. Looked up from germline, CDR1 is SNHLY and CDR2 is FYNNEI. The CDR3 nucleotides read TGTGCCAGCACGGGGGGGAACTCGAACACTGAAGCTTTCTTT. Translated: CASTGGNSNTEAFF.

The chain is built from TRBV11-2 and TRBJ2-2; a weak D match, TRBD2 (5 bases). Germline V gene lookup returns CDR1 SGHAT and CDR2 FQNNGV. V was shortened by 3 bases and J by 5 bases, with 7 bases between the two germline ends. The CDR3 consists of 13 residues. The CDR3 is CASSFWETGELFF. The CDR3 nucleotides read TGTGCCAGCAGCTTTTGGGAGACCGGGGAGCTGTTTTTT.

This chain links TRBV9 with TRBJ2-1; weak D call: TRBD2 (6 bases). Trimming stripped 1 base from V and 5 bases from J, with 10 bases between. The CDR3 is 14 amino acids. Germline CDR1 reads SGDLS; CDR2 reads YYNGEE. CDR3 in amino acids: CASSVTGENNEQFF. The CDR3 nucleotides are TGTGCCAGCAGCGTAACGGGAGAAAACAATGAGCAGTTCTTC. The full variable domain, completed using reference TRBV9 and TRBJ2-1, is DSGVTQTPKHLITATGQRVTLRCSPRSGDLSVYWYQQSLDQGLQFLIQYYNGEERAKGNILERFSAQQFPDLHSELNLSSLELGDSALYFCASSVTGENNEQFFGPGTRLTVL.

The chain employs TRBV28 and TRBJ2-5, with 7 bases lining up with TRBD1. CDR3 length: 15 amino acids. Germline V gives CDR1 MDHEN, CDR2 SYDVKM. With V trimmed by 4 bases and J by 5 bases, 10 bases remained unmatched. The CDR3 region has the DNA TGTGCCAGCAGTTCCTCCGGGGACAGCATTGAGACCCAGTACTTC. Its protein product is CASSSSGDSIETQYF.

This clone was observed a handful of times. The rearrangement joins TRBV4-1 to TRBJ1-4; D gene ambiguous. The CDR3 runs 16 residues. Germline CDR1 reads MGHRA; CDR2 reads YSYEKL. Deletions cut 0 bases from V and 8 bases from J, with 16 bases between. The CDR3 DNA is TGCGCCAGCAGCCAAGATAGAACCCCGAACGGGGAAAAACTGTTTTTT. It specifies CASSQDRTPNGEKLFF.

Comments on this clone: Germline is not matched at one junction end, which may reflect a read error. The gene calls are TRBV27 and TRBJ1-1; D uncertain. This CDR3 comprises 13 residues. CDR1 is MNHEY, CDR2 SMNVEV, per germline (reference sequence). CDR3: CASSFAGPLGYVF. CDR3 nucleotide sequence: TGTGCCAGCAGTTTCGCCGGGCCCCTTGGGTATGTCTTT.

This chain uses TRBV4-1 with TRBJ1-5; 8 bases line up with TRBD1. The trim removed 3 bases at V and 6 bases at J, leaving 10 bases unmatched. Germline V gene sequence: CDR1 MGHRA, CDR2 YSYEKL. The CDR3 has 16 residues. The CDR3 sequence: CASSHVTGGSGQPQHF. In DNA, the CDR3 is TGCGCCAGCAGCCATGTTACAGGGGGTTCTGGTCAGCCCCAGCATTTT.

The chain joins TRBV5-1 to TRBJ2-1; D ambiguous. The length of the CDR3 is 14 residues. The germline V and J ends were trimmed by 3 bases and 11 bases, with 18 bases remaining between them. Germline V gives CDR1 SGHRS, CDR2 YFSETQ. CDR3 in DNA: TGCGCCAGCAGCTCTGATCGTACAGCGCAGCAGCAGTTCTTC. It is translated as CASSSDRTAQQQFF.